This T cell receptor (beta chain) was found in a study of cytomegalovirus exposure and HLA in healthy donors. This CDR3 is 14 amino acids long. Germline CDR1 MGHDK, CDR2 SYGVNS. The J segment lost 4 bases and the V segment lost 3 bases, leaving 5 bases of the junction unmatched. With 60 Vbeta and 13 Jbeta primers, the PCR was carried out. Clones were read by immunoSEQ multiplex PCR, and TCRdb kept only the in-frame ones, dropping some. The sample contains around 100,000 clones, 70% to 85% of which appear only once. Concerning this clone: The antigen is undetermined.

Study-level findings and limits: Later analysis suggested most CMV-associated TCR beta chains were HLA-restricted. In an earlier analysis, in under 700 donors, most V segments appeared productive either ~90% or ~30% of the time.

Sample: PBMCs. The receptor was isolated from a woman in her 40s in good health and CMV-seronegative. V and J are TRBV25-1 and TRBJ2-5, with 7 bases lining up with TRBD1. The DNA for the CDR3 is TGTGCCAGCAGTGATGCCGGGACAGCAGAGACCCAGTACTTC. It yields the protein CASSDAGTAETQYF.